What follows is one T cell receptor (beta chain) and its context. The data were obtained in a study of cytomegalovirus exposure and HLA in healthy donors. CDR3 length: 14 amino acids. From germline, CDR1 is SGHVS and CDR2 FNYEAQ. V shed 5 bases and J shed 3 bases, with 13 bases lying between them. Here immunoSEQ multiplex PCR was the method, and the copy in TCRdb shows in-frame clones only, minus some. Here the sample spans more than 300,000 clones, 80% to 90% being singletons. The chain joins TRBV7-6 to TRBJ1-2; perhaps TRBD1 as D (6 bases). The sequenced sample was PBMCs. This TCR came from a woman in her late teens or twenties in good health and CMV-seronegative. The CDR3 sequence is CASSEGVQDYGYTF. The CDR3 DNA reads as TGTGCCAGCAGCGAGGGGGTCCAAGACTATGGCTACACCTTC. The variable domain in full, completed from reference TRBV7-6 and TRBJ1-2, reads GAGVSQSPRYKVTKRGQDVALRCDPISGHVSLYWYRQALGQGPEFLTYFNYEAQQDKSGLPNDRFSAERPEGSISTLTIQRTEQRDSAMYRCASSEGVQDYGYTFGSGTRLTVV.